A selection of T cell receptor beta chains follows, all from one sample in a study of beta chain features in type 1 diabetes. Some clones are missing from TCRdb's copy, which holds only in-frame ones; the method was immunoSEQ multiplex PCR. Altogether hundreds of thousands of clones are present, around 13% being singletons, with the ten largest covering roughly 0.017%. The sequencing sample was made of naive CD4+ T cells from blood. Every receptor here comes from a man aged 18 to 29 in good health. Both conserved end residues are part of each CDR3. Each record gives: V gene, clone size, D gene, CDR3 protein. The D gene is left open where the match is weak. Expanded clones are given a class, and other clones once, few, many or no size at all.

v_gene: TRBV7-2; abundance: .; d_gene: .; CDR3aa: CASSLASSVYNSPLHF
v_gene: TRBV7-9; abundance: many; d_gene: .; CDR3aa: CASSPFGGASYEQYF
v_gene: TRBV4-3; abundance: .; d_gene: .; CDR3aa: CASSGFAGSTEAFF
v_gene: TRBV11-3; abundance: few; d_gene: TRBD2; CDR3aa: CASSLGRLAGENADTQYF
v_gene: TRBV15; abundance: .; d_gene: TRBD1; CDR3aa: CATSRGVRDRSLNQYF
v_gene: TRBV10-3; abundance: few; d_gene: TRBD2; CDR3aa: CASRGRAGETQYF
v_gene: TRBV25-1; abundance: few; d_gene: TRBD2; CDR3aa: CASRLAGGTGELFF
v_gene: TRBV28; abundance: .; d_gene: .; CDR3aa: CASRASYEQYF
v_gene: TRBV30; abundance: few; d_gene: TRBD1; CDR3aa: CAWSVRGQGWYEQYF
v_gene: TRBV4-2; abundance: few; d_gene: .; CDR3aa: CASSQEEYNEQFF
v_gene: TRBV2; abundance: .; d_gene: .; CDR3aa: CASTGIETQYF
v_gene: TRBV9; abundance: few; d_gene: TRBD1; CDR3aa: CASSGGTGALSTDTQYF
v_gene: TRBV5-4; abundance: .; d_gene: TRBD1; CDR3aa: CASSLDRDTEAFF
v_gene: TRBV5-1; abundance: few; d_gene: TRBD1; CDR3aa: CASSLEGGEDTEAFF
v_gene: TRBV7-9; abundance: .; d_gene: TRBD1; CDR3aa: CASRFGTGKPDTQYF
v_gene: TRBV2; abundance: few; d_gene: .; CDR3aa: CASSEGSMETQYF
v_gene: TRBV11-3; abundance: .; d_gene: .; CDR3aa: CASSLDLVGGNEQFF
v_gene: TRBV5-1; abundance: .; d_gene: .; CDR3aa: CASSLDRITAEQYF
v_gene: TRBV4-2; abundance: .; d_gene: .; CDR3aa: CASSQDQGSGNTIYF
v_gene: TRBV6-5; abundance: few; d_gene: .; CDR3aa: CASSYSRDTGELFF
v_gene: TRBV9; abundance: .; d_gene: TRBD2; CDR3aa: CASSVGWTSRGYEQYF
v_gene: TRBV2; abundance: few; d_gene: .; CDR3aa: CASSLQVQQPQHF
v_gene: TRBV6-5; abundance: .; d_gene: .; CDR3aa: CASSRDSPYGYTF
v_gene: TRBV14; abundance: .; d_gene: .; CDR3aa: CASSHWGTLQETQYF
v_gene: TRBV10-3; abundance: .; d_gene: TRBD1; CDR3aa: CAISAGQENTEAFF
v_gene: TRBV28; abundance: .; d_gene: TRBD2; CDR3aa: CASSLLAGRFTDTQYF
v_gene: TRBV11-2; abundance: few; d_gene: .; CDR3aa: CASSWRDSGTDTQYF
v_gene: TRBV10-3; abundance: few; d_gene: TRBD1; CDR3aa: CAISWDRGHEQYF
v_gene: TRBV5-1; abundance: .; d_gene: TRBD1; CDR3aa: CASSFGQGGAANYGYTF
v_gene: TRBV7-2; abundance: .; d_gene: .; CDR3aa: CASSFGQPNQPQHF
v_gene: TRBV7-8; abundance: .; d_gene: .; CDR3aa: CASGVPGHEKLFF
v_gene: TRBV30; abundance: few; d_gene: .; CDR3aa: CAWTLQRDTEAFF
v_gene: TRBV15; abundance: .; d_gene: .; CDR3aa: CATSRDLSPLHF
v_gene: TRBV5-6; abundance: .; d_gene: TRBD2; CDR3aa: CASSLVSRGALLETQYF
v_gene: TRBV20-1; abundance: few; d_gene: .; CDR3aa: CSARDQGGYTF
v_gene: TRBV5-1; abundance: few; d_gene: TRBD1; CDR3aa: CASSKPEKTGTYEQYF
v_gene: TRBV5-4; abundance: few; d_gene: .; CDR3aa: CASSQDRNTEAFF
v_gene: TRBV25-1; abundance: .; d_gene: TRBD2; CDR3aa: CASRKELAGDEQFF
v_gene: TRBV7-7; abundance: few; d_gene: .; CDR3aa: CASSVDNSGANVLTF
v_gene: TRBV10-3; abundance: few; d_gene: .; CDR3aa: CAIAWRLTGELFF
v_gene: TRBV7-3; abundance: .; d_gene: TRBD1; CDR3aa: CASSQDRDETQYF
v_gene: TRBV30; abundance: few; d_gene: TRBD1; CDR3aa: CAWSETGFDGANVLTF
v_gene: TRBV5-1; abundance: .; d_gene: TRBD1; CDR3aa: CASSLVGQGAGYGYTF
v_gene: TRBV9; abundance: .; d_gene: TRBD1; CDR3aa: CASSVDGQGLVRGYTF
v_gene: TRBV5-4; abundance: few; d_gene: .; CDR3aa: CASSLGKGIEQFF
v_gene: TRBV7-3; abundance: few; d_gene: TRBD1; CDR3aa: CASSRRTGAGANVLTF
v_gene: TRBV4-1; abundance: .; d_gene: TRBD1; CDR3aa: CASSQDAGGSYNEQFF
v_gene: TRBV27; abundance: .; d_gene: .; CDR3aa: CASSSGGLNSPLHF
v_gene: TRBV6-5; abundance: few; d_gene: .; CDR3aa: CASRPGLTNEKLFF
v_gene: TRBV29-1; abundance: few; d_gene: TRBD2; CDR3aa: CSGGGYNEQFF
v_gene: TRBV28; abundance: .; d_gene: .; CDR3aa: CASSLVGYGYTF
v_gene: TRBV6-4; abundance: .; d_gene: .; CDR3aa: CASSDQGPSSYNEQFF
v_gene: TRBV29-1; abundance: .; d_gene: TRBD2; CDR3aa: CSVDGQWFLAGGPGETQYF
v_gene: TRBV7-9; abundance: .; d_gene: .; CDR3aa: CASRGSETQYF
v_gene: TRBV4-3; abundance: .; d_gene: .; CDR3aa: CASSQEGRGYGYTF
v_gene: TRBV9; abundance: .; d_gene: .; CDR3aa: CASSARGFETDTQYF
v_gene: TRBV4-2; abundance: few; d_gene: TRBD2; CDR3aa: CASSPGLAGYEQYF
v_gene: TRBV29-1; abundance: few; d_gene: .; CDR3aa: CSVEWVQGSETQYF